Below, 18 T cell receptor beta chains from the same sample are listed, as sequenced in a study of blood T cell repertoires in COVID-19. Libraries were prepared by immunoSEQ multiplex PCR; TCRdb keeps only in-frame clonotypes and omits some of them. Of 200,000 to 250,000 clones listed, roughly 80% are singletons. Sequencing was carried out using PBMCs or T cells enriched from blood (not recorded which). Source of these receptors: a man between 60 and 70 years old who had recovered from COVID-19.

This clone was observed a single time. This chain uses TRBV5-4 with TRBJ2-1; the D is unclear. Trimming took 3 bases from V and 2 from J, leaving 6 bases between them. Germline V lookup: CDR1 SGHNT, CDR2 YYREEE (reference sequence). This CDR3 comprises 13 residues. This CDR3 is CASSWSTYNEQFF. In DNA, the CDR3 is TGTGCCAGCAGCTGGAGTACCTACAATGAGCAGTTCTTC.

This clone showed up just a few times. The V and J genes are TRBV5-4 and TRBJ1-2; D is perhaps TRBD1 (5 bases). The length of the CDR3 is 14 residues. V shed 4 bases and J shed 7 bases, with 17 bases lying between them. CDR1 SGHNT and CDR2 YYREEE come from the germline V gene (reference sequence). Here the CDR3 reads CASSAGRDWGGYTF. The CDR3 bases are TGTGCCAGCAGCGCGGGACGGGACTGGGGTGGCTACACCTTC.

This clone was counted once. The chain couples TRBV6-6 to TRBJ1-1, with D maybe TRBD1 (6 bases). CDR3 length: 13 residues. V dropped 6 bases and J dropped 3 bases, with 11 bases sitting between them. CDR1 is MNHNY, CDR2 SVGAGI, per germline (reference sequence). CDR3 DNA: TGTGCCAGCAGCCTACAGGGTTACACTGAAGCTTTCTTT. Translation: CASSLQGYTEAFF.

The gene calls are TRBV28 and TRBJ1-2; possible D gene TRBD1, 6 bases. Germline V CDR1 and CDR2: MDHEN, SYDVKM. There are 15 residues in the CDR3. The V gene lost 4 bases and the J gene lost 0 bases, with 12 bases spanning the gap. The CDR3 reads CASSSPRGPNYGYTF. CDR3 sequence (DNA): TGTGCCAGCAGTTCCCCCAGGGGCCCTAACTATGGCTACACCTTC.

The V and J genes are TRBV18 and TRBJ1-1, with D possibly TRBD1 on 5 matching bases. The germline V gene has CDR1 KGHSH and CDR2 LQKENI. V was pared by 2 bases and J by 6 bases, with 13 bases between. There are 14 residues in the CDR3. CDR3 nucleotide sequence: TGTGCCAGCTCACCAGGTCGCAGGGAAGCTGAAGCTTTCTTT. It specifies CASSPGRREAEAFF.

The DNA of the CDR3 is TGTGCCAGCAGCCTCACAGGGATGGATCAGCCCCAGCATTTT. The encoded protein is CASSLTGMDQPQHF. V and J are TRBV6-5 and TRBJ1-5, with D possibly TRBD1 on 6 matching bases. The germline V and J ends were trimmed by 6 bases and 5 bases, with 14 bases remaining between them. The CDR3 has 14 amino acids. Looked up from germline, CDR1 is MNHEY and CDR2 is SVGAGI.

The DNA for the CDR3 is TGTGCCAGCAGTCATTACCGGTCCAGGTTCTACACTGAAGCTTTCTTT. Protein: CASSHYRSRFYTEAFF. The genes are TRBV7-9 and TRBJ1-1, with no clear D. Germline CDR1 SEHNR, CDR2 FQNEAQ (reference sequence). The CDR3 is 16 residues long. V lost 6 bases to trimming and J lost 3 bases, with 20 bases between them.

This clone was recorded a few times. The chain couples TRBV7-9 to TRBJ2-3; D is undetermined. Germline lookup yields CDR1 SEHNR and CDR2 FQNEAQ (reference sequence). Trimming took 6 bases from V and 6 from J, leaving 10 bases between them. The CDR3 has 12 amino acids. The CDR3 loop reads CASRSSEDTQYF. The CDR3 DNA reads TGTGCCAGCAGGTCTAGTGAGGATACGCAGTATTTT.

The chain carries TRBV11-3 and TRBJ1-4; tentative D call: TRBD1 (5 bases). Trimming left V 3 bases short and J 3 bases short, with 11 bases between. The CDR3 runs to 15 residues. CDR1 is SGHNT and CDR2 is YENEEA in the germline V gene. CDR3 nucleotide sequence: TGTGCCAGCAGCTTGTCAGGGCAACCTAATGAAAAACTGTTTTTT. Protein sequence: CASSLSGQPNEKLFF.

The rearrangement uses TRBV19 and TRBJ1-2; 7 bases are a match to TRBD1. Germline assignment: CDR1 LNHDA and CDR2 SQIVND (reference sequence). The ends lost 7 bases at V and 3 bases at J; junction bases unmatched: 8. The CDR3 covers 14 residues. As DNA, the CDR3 is TGTGCCAGTACCCCAACAGGGGATGACTATGGCTACACCTTC. It is translated as CASTPTGDDYGYTF.

The J gene is TRBJ1-1, the V gene TRBV19, with a weak D call TRBD1 (6 bases). Germline CDR1 and CDR2: LNHDA and SQIVND (reference sequence). V dropped 0 bases and J dropped 4 bases, with 15 bases sitting between them. The CDR3 spans 16 residues. CDR3 amino acids: CASSIDLGAPGTEAFF. DNA of the CDR3: TGTGCCAGTAGTATAGATCTGGGGGCCCCGGGCACTGAAGCTTTCTTT.

This clone was counted between two and nine times. Other nucleotide sequences from this sample produce the same CDR3. The chain carries TRBV2 and TRBJ1-5; 8 nucleotides align to TRBD1. The V gene end was trimmed by 6 bases and the J gene end by 1 base; junction bases not matched to a gene: 5. There are 15 residues in the CDR3. Germline assignment: CDR1 SNHLY and CDR2 FYNNEI. As DNA, the CDR3 is TGTGCCAGCAGACCTGGGACAGGAAGCAATCAGCCCCAGCATTTT. Residues: CASRPGTGSNQPQHF.

This clone appeared a few times. This chain joins TRBV2 and TRBJ2-2, with 10 bases aligning to TRBD1. Germline V gene sequence: CDR1 SNHLY, CDR2 FYNNEI. The J segment lost 7 bases and the V segment lost 4 bases, leaving 6 bases of the junction unmatched. This CDR3 is 15 amino acids long. CDR3 sequence reads: CASSGDRGLFGELFF. DNA for the CDR3: TGTGCCAGCAGTGGGGACAGGGGATTGTTCGGGGAGCTGTTTTTT.

The rearrangement links TRBV7-2 to TRBJ2-4; D is unclear. From germline, CDR1 is SGHTA and CDR2 FQGNSA. This CDR3 has 16 residues. V was trimmed by 1 base and J by 0 bases, leaving 10 bases between them. CDR3 DNA: TGTGCCAGCAGCTTAGTCGGGTCACTAGCCAAAAACATTCAGTACTTC. This gives the protein CASSLVGSLAKNIQYF.

J is TRBJ2-1 and V is TRBV19; the match to TRBD2 covers 8 bases. Germline loops: CDR1 LNHDA, CDR2 SQIVND (reference sequence). V lost 8 bases, J lost 0 bases, and 9 bases stayed unmatched. This CDR3 has 16 residues. The CDR3 nucleotides are TGTGCCAGTGGACTAGCAGTCGGGAGCTCCTACAATGAGCAGTTCTTC. It yields the protein CASGLAVGSSYNEQFF.

The CDR3 bases are TGTGCCAGCGGGTGGACAGGGGGCTTGGAGACCCAGTACTTC. Residues: CASGWTGGLETQYF. The V and J genes are TRBV6-5 and TRBJ2-5, with 11 bases fitting TRBD1. This CDR3 has 14 amino acids. Germline V CDR1 and CDR2: MNHEY, SVGAGI. The V segment lost 8 bases and the J segment 5 bases; nucleotides outside the gene matches: 7.

This clone was seen a single time. This chain joins TRBV9 and TRBJ2-2; a weak D match, TRBD1 (5 bases). The germline V gene has CDR1 SGDLS and CDR2 YYNGEE. V lost 0 bases and J lost 6, with 12 bases in between. The CDR3 is made up of 15 amino acids. Here the CDR3 DNA reads TGTGCCAGCAGCGTAGAGACAGCTATCGCCGGGGAGCTGTTTTTT. Translation gives CASSVETAIAGELFF.

The chain joins TRBV29-1 to TRBJ2-7; 12 bases fit TRBD1. Trimming at V came to 7 bases and at J to 6 bases, leaving 13 bases not matched to a gene. Germline CDR1 reads SQVTM; CDR2 reads ANQGSEA. The CDR3 loop spans 15 amino acids. CDR3 region: CSASQAGTGGAEQYF. The CDR3 DNA reads TGCAGCGCCTCACAAGCCGGGACAGGGGGCGCCGAGCAGTACTTC.